The 26 T cell receptor beta chains below all came from one sample that was sequenced in a study of T cells after yellow fever vaccination. TCRdb re-analysed the 5' RACE reads in MiXCR, keeping a single row per CDR3 protein. The profile covers hundreds of thousands of distinct CDR3 sequences, with 18% appearing a single time and 15% to 20% taken by the ten largest. Specimen: PBMCs, collected before the yellow fever booster vaccination. All receptors derive from a man aged 18 to 29 who received the YFV17D yellow fever vaccine.

CDR3 in DNA: TGTGCCAGCAGTTTTCTTATGGGTGCGGGGTATGGCTACACCTTC. Its protein product is CASSFLMGAGYGYTF. The chain carries TRBV28 and TRBJ1-2; no clear D. From germline, CDR1 is MDHEN and CDR2 SYDVKM. Trimming removed 3 bases from V and 5 bases from J, with 16 bases in between. The CDR3 has 15 residues.

The rearrangement joins TRBV20-1 to TRBJ2-3, with unresolved D. Germline V lookup: CDR1 DFQATT, CDR2 SNEGSKA (reference sequence). The CDR3 is 12 amino acids. V lost 7 bases and J 1 base, leaving 9 bases between the germline ends. The CDR3 is CSVSPRTDTQYF. CDR3 DNA sequence: TGCAGTGTCTCCCCTCGCACAGATACGCAGTATTTT.

This clonotype appeared a few times. The chain is built from TRBV10-3 and TRBJ2-5; D call uncertain. The CDR3 sequence is 14 residues long. The V and J ends lost 0 bases and 2 bases respectively, with 7 bases between them. Germline V gene data show CDR1 as ENHRY and CDR2 as SYGVKD. In DNA form, the CDR3 reads TGTGCCATCAGTGAGTCAACCCGGCAAGAGACCCAGTACTTC. As protein: CAISESTRQETQYF.

The chain combines TRBV6-1 with TRBJ2-7; the D call may be TRBD1 or TRBD2 (7 bases each). CDR3 length equals 14 residues. Trimming took 5 bases from V and 5 from J, leaving 16 bases between them. Germline V gives CDR1 MNHNS, CDR2 SASEGT. This CDR3 reads CASSIRGGSDEQYF. The CDR3 coding sequence is TGTGCCAGCAGTATCAGGGGGGGGTCGGACGAGCAGTACTTC.

The chain couples TRBV4-3 to TRBJ1-6, with TRBD1 matching over 8 bases. The V segment lost 3 bases and the J segment 8 bases; nucleotides outside the gene matches: 6. Germline CDR1 reads LGHNA; CDR2 reads YSLEER. The CDR3 length is 15 residues. The CDR3 is CASSHHLDRDSPLHF. The CDR3 coding sequence is TGCGCCAGCAGCCACCACTTGGACAGGGATTCACCCCTCCACTTT.

The gene calls are TRBV7-9 and TRBJ2-2; tentative D call: TRBD2 (5 bases). Germline CDR1 SEHNR, CDR2 FQNEAQ (reference sequence). With 5 bases removed from V and 4 bases from J, the gap between germline ends came to 11 bases. CDR3 length: 14 amino acids. CDR3 loop: CASSPTSPTGELFF. CDR3 nucleotides: TGTGCCAGCAGCCCTACTAGTCCCACCGGGGAGCTGTTTTTT.

This clonotype was counted only a few times. The chain links TRBV10-3 to TRBJ2-1; D possibly uses TRBD1 or TRBD2 (5 bases each). Trimming took 10 bases from V and 7 from J, leaving 17 bases between them. This CDR3 region has 13 residues. Germline CDR1 and CDR2: ENHRY and SYGVKD. The CDR3 nucleotides read TGTGCCAACCGGGACGTAGAAAAGAATGAGCAGTTCTTC. This gives the protein CANRDVEKNEQFF.

The chain links TRBV6-1 to TRBJ2-5; 11 nucleotides agree with TRBD2. Germline CDR1 is MNHNS and CDR2 is SASEGT. The CDR3 extends over 15 amino acids. V was pared by 6 bases and J by 5 bases, with 8 bases of the junction left unmatched. Written as DNA, the CDR3 is TGTGCCAGCAGGCCCCGTGCTAGCGGGGGGGAGACCCAGTACTTC. Its translation: CASRPRASGGETQYF.

This clonotype appeared a few times. The chain recombines TRBV24-1 with TRBJ1-2; D gene unclear. Trimming pared 2 bases from V and 8 bases from J, leaving 14 bases between. The germline V gene has CDR1 KGHDR and CDR2 SFDVKD. The CDR3 loop spans 14 amino acids. Here the CDR3 DNA reads TGTGCCACCAGTGATTCGTGGCAGGAAGAGGGCTACACCTTC. Amino acids: CATSDSWQEEGYTF.

This clonotype has a handful of counts. The chain combines TRBV7-2 with TRBJ2-3, with D tentatively TRBD2 (5 bases). The CDR3 has 15 residues. The V end was cut by 8 bases, the J end by 1 base, with 16 bases between. CDR1 and CDR2 from the germline V gene are SGHTA and FQGNSA. The CDR3 loop reads CASLFRPSRTDTQYF. CDR3 DNA: TGTGCCAGCCTCTTCCGTCCTAGCCGCACAGATACGCAGTATTTT. The whole variable domain, filled in from reference TRBV7-2 and TRBJ2-3, reads GAGVSQSPSNKVTEKGKDVELRCDPISGHTALYWYRQSLGQGLEFLIYFQGNSAPDKSGLPSDRFSAERTGGSVSTLTIQRTQQEDSAVYLCASLFRPSRTDTQYFGPGTRLTVL.

This chain links TRBV7-9 with TRBJ2-5; D assignment may be TRBD1 or TRBD2 (5 bases each). From germline, CDR1 is SEHNR and CDR2 FQNEAQ (reference sequence). The germline V and J ends were trimmed by 5 bases and 4 bases, with 17 bases remaining between them. CDR3 length: 15 amino acids. CDR3 loop: CASSRPGRGVETQYF. The CDR3 region has the DNA TGTGCCAGCAGCCGGCCGGGACGGGGTGTAGAGACCCAGTACTTC.

V and J are TRBV7-6 and TRBJ2-3; D call uncertain. CDR1 and CDR2 from the germline V gene are SGHVS and FNYEAQ. CDR3 length: 14 amino acids. Trimming left V 6 bases short and J 0 bases short, with 10 bases between. The CDR3 sequence is CASRRRCSTDTQYF. In nucleotides, the CDR3 is TGTGCCAGCAGACGAAGGTGCAGCACAGATACGCAGTATTTT.

The chain is built from TRBV6-5 and TRBJ2-3; D is unresolved. Germline CDR1 and CDR2: MNHEY and SVGAGI. The CDR3 is 16 residues long. The ends were cut back, 0 bases at V and 5 bases at J, with 15 bases in the middle. The CDR3 protein is CASSYSVTAGQDTQYF. The CDR3 DNA reads TGTGCCAGCAGTTACTCGGTGACCGCCGGTCAAGATACGCAGTATTTT.

The chain employs TRBV5-1 and TRBJ1-2, with unresolved D. The germline V and J ends were trimmed by 1 base and 6 bases, with 7 bases remaining between them. Germline CDR1 is SGHRS and CDR2 is YFSETQ. The CDR3 extends over 12 amino acids. The CDR3 region has the DNA TGCGCCAGCAGCTTGAATGAGAATGGCTACACCTTC. Encoded protein: CASSLNENGYTF.

This rearrangement joins TRBV14 to TRBJ2-5, with a tentative D call TRBD2 (5 bases). CDR3 length: 17 amino acids. CDR1 is SGHDN, CDR2 FVKESK, per germline. The V end was cut by 0 bases, the J end by 1 base, with 15 bases between. CDR3 sequence: CASSQDGNRGLQETQYF. For the CDR3, the DNA is TGTGCCAGCAGCCAAGATGGAAACCGGGGTCTCCAAGAGACCCAGTACTTC.

This clonotype was seen at least ten times. The chain recombines TRBV29-1 with TRBJ1-1; TRBD1 matches 7 bases. CDR1 and CDR2 from the germline V gene are SQVTM and ANQGSEA. V trimming: 3 bases; J trimming: 0 bases; junction bases outside the gene matches: 1. The CDR3 is made up of 13 amino acids. This chain's CDR3 is CSVEGQLNTEAFF. DNA for the CDR3: TGCAGCGTTGAGGGACAGTTGAACACTGAAGCTTTCTTT.

The chain links TRBV7-3 to TRBJ2-3, with D maybe TRBD2 (6 bases). The V end was cut by 5 bases, the J end by 1 base, with 13 bases between. The germline gives CDR1 SGHTA, CDR2 FQGTGA. This CDR3 is 15 amino acids long. CDR3 sequence: CASSRRDFGTDTQYF. In DNA form, the CDR3 reads TGTGCCAGCAGCAGGAGGGACTTCGGCACAGATACGCAGTATTTT.

V is TRBV6-1 and J is TRBJ1-2, with TRBD1 identical over 9 bases. The CDR3 contains 13 residues. Unmatched junction bases numbered 6, after V lost 8 bases and J lost 5 bases. The germline CDR1 and CDR2 sequences are MNHNS and SASEGT. The DNA for the CDR3 is TGTGCCAGCGACGGACAGGGGAGTTATGGCTACACCTTC. It yields the protein CASDGQGSYGYTF.

This clonotype came up a few times. J is TRBJ2-3 and V is TRBV7-2; D is possibly TRBD1 (5 bases). Germline assignment: CDR1 SGHTA and CDR2 FQGNSA. This CDR3 has 17 amino acids. Trimming took off 4 bases at V and 2 bases at J, with 19 bases between the two ends. CDR3 region: CASSSSWGSGYTDTQYF. In nucleotides, the CDR3 is TGTGCCAGCAGCTCTTCGTGGGGCTCAGGGTACACAGATACGCAGTATTTT.

This clonotype was counted only a few times. This chain uses TRBV2 with TRBJ2-5; possible D gene TRBD2, 5 bases. Deletions cut 7 bases from V and 3 bases from J, with 12 bases between. There are 13 residues in the CDR3. Looked up from germline, CDR1 is SNHLY and CDR2 is FYNNEI. The CDR3: CASTSRTKETQYF. CDR3 nucleotide sequence: TGTGCCAGCACTAGCAGAACTAAAGAGACCCAGTACTTC. Full variable domain (rest looked up from reference TRBV2 and TRBJ2-5): EPEVTQTPSHQVTQMGQEVILRCVPISNHLYFYWYRQILGQKVEFLVSFYNNEISEKSEIFDDQFSVERPDGSNFTLKIRSTKLEDSAMYFCASTSRTKETQYFGPGTRLLVL.

There are a few counts of this clonotype. CDR3 bases: TGTGCCAGCACCATCCCAAGGGGGTTCTACAATGAGCAGTTCTTC. This codes for CASTIPRGFYNEQFF. The chain links TRBV7-2 to TRBJ2-1, with a possible D match to TRBD1 (6 bases). Germline V CDR1 and CDR2: SGHTA, FQGNSA. The CDR3 is 15 residues long. Trimming pared 7 bases from V and 3 bases from J, leaving 16 bases between.

In this sample, this clonotype turned up a few times. The chain has TRBV29-1 and TRBJ1-2; D remains unclear. The V gene lost 7 bases and the J gene lost 0 bases, with 12 bases spanning the gap. The germline gives CDR1 SQVTM, CDR2 ANQGSEA. This CDR3 has 13 amino acids. The chain's CDR3 is CSALTLANYGYTF. CDR3 sequence (DNA): TGCAGCGCTTTGACGTTAGCTAACTATGGCTACACCTTC.

The chain is built from TRBV3-1 and TRBJ2-5; D is unclear. This CDR3 contains 13 residues. Germline-derived CDR1 and CDR2 are LGHDT and YNNKEL (reference sequence). Trimming stripped 4 bases from V and 2 bases from J, with 8 bases between. The CDR3 region is CASSPSRQETQYF. The CDR3 coding sequence is TGTGCCAGCAGCCCTAGTAGGCAAGAGACCCAGTACTTC.

The chain combines TRBV6-2 or TRBV6-3 with TRBJ1-2; D is unclear. CDR3 length: 12 residues. Trimming stripped 7 bases from V and 7 bases from J, with 13 bases between. Looked up from germline, CDR1 is MNHEY and CDR2 is SVGEGT. The CDR3 nucleotides read TGTGCCAGCACCTCAGGCGGTTTTGGCTACACCTTC. Translating gives CASTSGGFGYTF.

The chain carries TRBV20-1 and TRBJ1-1; D gene ambiguous. Germline loops: CDR1 DFQATT, CDR2 SNEGSKA (reference sequence). CDR3 length: 12 residues. Trimming cost V 4 bases and J 0 bases, with 6 bases left between them. Written as DNA, the CDR3 is TGCAGTGCTACCGAGATGAACACTGAAGCTTTCTTT. This codes for CSATEMNTEAFF.

This clonotype was found a few times. The rearrangement joins TRBV7-9 to TRBJ2-5; no definite D call. The CDR3 is made up of 14 amino acids. Trimming cost V 3 bases and J 4 bases, with 12 bases left between them. Germline CDR1 and CDR2: SEHNR and FQNEAQ (reference sequence). CDR3 in amino acids: CASSFWTYLETQYF. The DNA of the CDR3 is TGTGCCAGCAGCTTTTGGACGTACTTAGAGACCCAGTACTTC.